The clone carrying this T cell receptor (beta chain) turned up a few times. The target antigen is unknown. MiXCR was run by TCRdb on the 5' RACE reads, yielding one entry per CDR3 protein. The sample includes 200,000 to 250,000 distinct CDR3 sequences, approximately 12% of them seen just once. This sample was included in a study of CD8 T cells in ankylosing spondylitis. Points from the study as a whole: Ankylosing spondylitis blood seemed to carry a telltale TCR beta motif made of fewer than 10 highly homologous variants.

The germline V gene has CDR1 SGHRS and CDR2 YFSETQ. The V and J ends lost 2 bases and 2 bases, in that order; junction bases with no gene match: 4. CDR3 length: 15 residues. The genes are TRBV5-1 and TRBJ2-3; 8 nucleotides match TRBD1. The receptor was isolated from a male donor with ankylosing spondylitis or in good health (not recorded which). The specimen was blood, either unsorted or a sorted T cell fraction (not recorded which). CDR3 sequence: CASSFRGLDTDTQYF. Here the CDR3 DNA reads TGCGCCAGCAGCTTCAGGGGGCTGGACACAGATACGCAGTATTTT.